This T cell receptor beta chain came from a study of blood T cell repertoires in COVID-19. At the level of the study: Both acute and convalescent COVID-19 samples were obtained from the United States, Italy and Spain. PBMCs, B-cell-depleted T cells, or T cells were the source of the cDNA or gDNA that made up the material.

CDR3 length equals 17 residues. CDR1 is SGHNT, CDR2 YENEEA, per germline. Trimming took 3 bases from V and 8 from J; bases not matched to a gene: 9. Per the study methods: The assay estimated nucleated cells by amplifying reference gene primers. TCRdb's copy holds only in-frame clones and misses some; the assay was immunoSEQ multiplex PCR. The V and J calls and clone size were taken over from that table, and D and trimming were inferred from the DNA. The sample records some 250,000 clones, over 75% being singletons. The rearrangement links TRBV11-3 to TRBJ2-1, with 14 bases identical to TRBD2. The source material was peripheral blood. This TCR was recovered from a woman aged 25 to 39 with acute or convalescent COVID-19. Written as DNA, the CDR3 is TGTGCCAGCAGCTTTGAAACTAGACTAGCGGGAGGGGATGAGCAGTTCTTC. This sequence encodes CASSFETRLAGGDEQFF.